The 25 T cell receptor beta chains below were found in one sample sequenced in a study of cytomegalovirus exposure and HLA in healthy donors. Researchers ran the PCR with 60 Vbeta and 13 Jbeta primers. The data were produced by immunoSEQ multiplex PCR, yet TCRdb's version contains in-frame clones alone and is incomplete. The repertoire holds around 150,000 clones, with around 76% as singletons. The sequencing input was PBMCs. These receptors all stem from a man aged 18-30 years in good health and CMV-seronegative.

V gene TRBV2 combines with J gene TRBJ1-2, with a weak D call TRBD1 (6 bases). The CDR3 runs 16 residues. Between the trimmed V and J ends, which lost 6 bases and 7 bases, there was a span of 24 bases. Germline-derived CDR1 and CDR2 are SNHLY and FYNNEI. Here the CDR3 DNA reads TGTGCCAGCAGCGGGGGGGCAGTCCCCATGTATGGTGGCTACACCTTC. Its translation is CASSGGAVPMYGGYTF.

The CDR3 loop is CASSLSGRAETQYF. The CDR3, as DNA: TGTGCCAGCAGCTTGTCCGGCAGGGCGGAGACCCAGTACTTC. The rearrangement uses TRBV7-3 and TRBJ2-5, with D perhaps TRBD1 (5 bases). Per germline, CDR1 SGHTA and CDR2 FQGTGA. Trimming took 3 bases from V and 5 from J, leaving 13 bases between them. The CDR3 is 14 residues long.

This clone was seen a handful of times. The chain combines TRBV5-1 with TRBJ1-4; a weak D match, TRBD1 (5 bases). This CDR3 spans 15 amino acids. Germline loops: CDR1 SGHRS, CDR2 YFSETQ. With 4 bases removed from V and 8 bases from J, the gap between germline ends came to 18 bases. CDR3 sequence reads: CASSPGTQRREKLFF. The CDR3 DNA sequence: TGCGCCAGCAGCCCAGGGACTCAAAGGAGGGAAAAACTGTTTTTT.

CDR3 region: CAIREDRVPDTQYF. The DNA for the CDR3 is TGTGCCATCAGGGAGGACCGGGTTCCTGATACGCAGTATTTT. The chain uses TRBV10-3 and TRBJ2-3; D is possibly TRBD2 (5 bases). The germline gives CDR1 ENHRY, CDR2 SYGVKD. The CDR3 has 14 residues. V was cut by 6 bases and J by 6 bases, with 16 bases left in between.

The CDR3 spells CASSFFKGQGSGGELFF. In nucleotides, the CDR3 is TGTGCCAGCAGTTTCTTCAAGGGACAGGGAAGCGGCGGGGAGCTGTTTTTT. The chain employs TRBV28 and TRBJ2-2; 9 bases fit TRBD1. This CDR3 has 17 residues. V shed 3 bases and J 7 bases; nucleotides not matched to a gene: 12. Germline CDR1 MDHEN, CDR2 SYDVKM.

The chain combines TRBV28 with TRBJ2-4; a possible D gene is TRBD1 (6 bases). Trimming shortened V by 4 bases and J by 8 bases, and 15 bases separated the two germline ends. Germline assignment: CDR1 MDHEN and CDR2 SYDVKM. The CDR3 sequence is 14 residues long. The CDR3 is CASSSRTGSYIQYF. CDR3 DNA: TGTGCCAGCAGTTCCCGAACAGGGTCGTACATTCAGTACTTC.

CDR3 sequence: CATVLRGMNTEAFF. CDR3 nucleotide sequence: TGTGCCACCGTTCTAAGGGGAATGAACACTGAAGCTTTCTTT. This chain uses TRBV28 with TRBJ1-1, with D tentatively TRBD1 (5 bases). V was cut by 10 bases and J by 0 bases, with 15 bases left in between. The CDR3 consists of 14 residues. The germline V gene encodes CDR1 MDHEN and CDR2 SYDVKM.

The chain couples TRBV2 to TRBJ2-1; D is uncertain. Germline loops: CDR1 SNHLY, CDR2 FYNNEI. This CDR3 has 14 residues. V lost 2 bases to trimming and J lost 9 bases, with 14 bases between them. The CDR3 sequence is CASSELVSVPEQFF. CDR3 nucleotide sequence: TGTGCCAGCAGTGAATTAGTATCGGTCCCTGAGCAGTTCTTC.

The chain recombines TRBV7-9 with TRBJ2-7; 13 bases fit TRBD2. V shed 5 bases and J 0 bases; nucleotides not matched to a gene: 4. The CDR3 consists of 16 residues. The germline CDR1 and CDR2 sequences are SEHNR and FQNEAQ (reference sequence). The CDR3 sequence is CASSPRTSGSSYEQYF. The CDR3 DNA follows: TGTGCCAGCAGCCCCCGGACTAGCGGGAGCTCCTACGAGCAGTACTTC.

The V gene is TRBV6-1, the J gene TRBJ2-7, with 7 bases fitting TRBD1. Germline assignment: CDR1 MNHNS and CDR2 SASEGT. The trim removed 6 bases at V and 3 bases at J, leaving 11 bases unmatched. The length of the CDR3 is 15 residues. The DNA of the CDR3 is TGTGCCAGCAGACTAACCGGACAGGAAATCTACGAGCAGTACTTC. Translating gives CASRLTGQEIYEQYF.

This clone was detected a few times. The chain employs TRBV4-2 and TRBJ2-1, with 8 bases fitting TRBD2. The CDR3 totals 17 residues. The germline V gene encodes CDR1 LGHNA and CDR2 YNFKEQ. V shed 1 base and J 1 base; nucleotides not matched to a gene: 6. The CDR3 DNA reads as TGTGCCAGCAGCCAAGGCAAACTAGCGGCATCCTACAATGAGCAGTTCTTC. As protein: CASSQGKLAASYNEQFF.

V usage is TRBV7-2 and J usage is TRBJ2-7; D gene unclear. The CDR3 consists of 14 residues. The ends were cut back, 0 bases at V and 0 bases at J, with 6 bases in the middle. Germline assignment: CDR1 SGHTA and CDR2 FQGNSA. CDR3 sequence reads: CASSLAPSSYEQYF. CDR3 coding DNA: TGTGCCAGCAGCTTAGCCCCATCCTCCTACGAGCAGTACTTC. Full variable domain (remainder filled in from reference TRBV7-2 and TRBJ2-7): GAGVSQSPSNKVTEKGKDVELRCDPISGHTALYWYRQSLGQGLEFLIYFQGNSAPDKSGLPSDRFSAERTGGSVSTLTIQRTQQEDSAVYLCASSLAPSSYEQYFGPGTRLTVT.

The chain has TRBV11-3 and TRBJ2-5, with a tentative D call TRBD1 (6 bases). The J call may be wrong; the DNA end is better matched by TRBJ2-7. Looked up from germline, CDR1 is SGHNT and CDR2 is YENEEA. This CDR3 has 13 amino acids. This CDR3 reads CASSSGHFYEQYF. The CDR3 nucleotides read TGTGCCAGCAGCTCGGGACATTTCTACGAGCAGTACTTC.

The chain recombines TRBV10-2 with TRBJ2-3, with 10 bases identical to TRBD2. The germline V gene has CDR1 WSHSY and CDR2 SAAADI. The CDR3 is made up of 15 amino acids. The trim removed 10 bases at V and 2 bases at J, leaving 9 bases unmatched. CDR3 in amino acids: CATKTTSGYTDTQYF. The CDR3 DNA is TGCGCCACCAAGACGACTAGCGGGTACACAGATACGCAGTATTTT.

The V and J genes are TRBV15 and TRBJ2-7; D unresolved. Germline V gene lookup returns CDR1 LNHNV and CDR2 YYDKDF (reference sequence). This CDR3 region has 14 residues. V gave up 5 bases and J gave up 2 bases, with 13 bases separating them. In DNA form, the CDR3 reads TGTGCCACCAGCCCCCCCGGGTTACCCTACGAGCAGTACTTC. This codes for CATSPPGLPYEQYF.

The V call is TRBV29-1, the J call TRBJ2-1, with TRBD2 identical over 13 bases. The CDR3 runs 16 residues. Trimming cost V 6 bases and J 0 bases; bases outside gene matches: 5. From germline, CDR1 is SQVTM and CDR2 ANQGSEA. DNA of the CDR3: TGCAGCGTAGAACTAGCGGGGGGGAGCTCCTACAATGAGCAGTTCTTC. This translates into CSVELAGGSSYNEQFF.

The rearrangement links TRBV15 to TRBJ2-5, with a weak D call TRBD2 (7 bases). The CDR3 totals 14 residues. Germline V CDR1 and CDR2: LNHNV, YYDKDF (reference sequence). V shed 3 bases and J shed 4 bases, with 12 bases lying between them. The CDR3 nucleotides are TGTGCCACCAGCAGTGGGGAGGGGGGAGAGACCCAGTACTTC. Encoded protein: CATSSGEGGETQYF. Looking up the rest from reference TRBV15 and TRBJ2-5 gives the full variable domain: DAMVIQNPRYQVTQFGKPVTLSCSQTLNHNVMYWYQQKSSQAPKLLFHYYDKDFNNEADTPDNFQSRRPNTSFCFLDIRSPGLGDTAMYLCATSSGEGGETQYFGPGTRLLVL.

The chain employs TRBV6-1 and TRBJ1-1; no clear D. Trimming cost V 1 base and J 0 bases, with 9 bases left between them. The V gene's germline CDR1 is MNHNS and CDR2 SASEGT. The CDR3 spans 15 residues. The CDR3 sequence is CASSEEVLVNTEAFF. DNA of the CDR3: TGTGCCAGCAGTGAAGAGGTACTAGTGAACACTGAAGCTTTCTTT.

In its sample, this clone was seen a few times. The rearrangement uses TRBV5-1 and TRBJ1-2; 9 bases are a match to TRBD1. The V segment lost 4 bases and the J segment 5 bases; nucleotides outside the gene matches: 9. This CDR3 is built from 15 residues. Germline CDR1 SGHRS, CDR2 YFSETQ. The CDR3 sequence is CASSPGQGTGYGYTF. Written as DNA, the CDR3 is TGCGCCAGCAGCCCAGGACAGGGGACGGGGTATGGCTACACCTTC.

The chain uses TRBV5-1 and TRBJ2-5; tentatively, D is TRBD2 (7 bases). Germline V lookup: CDR1 SGHRS, CDR2 YFSETQ. This CDR3 is built from 15 residues. V lost 3 bases, J lost 4 bases, and 16 bases lay in between. CDR3 amino acids: CASSSEGGARETQYF. DNA for the CDR3: TGCGCCAGCAGCTCGGAGGGGGGGGCAAGAGAGACCCAGTACTTC.

The sample holds a few counts of this clone. The chain combines TRBV27 with TRBJ1-4, with D possibly being TRBD1 (6 bases). The CDR3 runs 14 residues. CDR1 and CDR2 (germline): MNHEY, SMNVEV (reference sequence). V gave up 7 bases and J gave up 1 base, with 10 bases separating them. The CDR3 DNA reads TGTGCCAGCAAAAAACAGGGAACTAATGAAAAACTGTTTTTT. Its protein product is CASKKQGTNEKLFF.

The gene calls are TRBV11-2 and TRBJ2-5; 9 bases fit TRBD1. The germline gives CDR1 SGHAT, CDR2 FQNNGV. The CDR3 extends over 15 amino acids. V dropped 6 bases and J dropped 6; count of bases not matched to a gene: 11. The CDR3: CASSSGQGIIKTQYF. DNA for the CDR3: TGTGCCAGCAGTTCGGGACAGGGAATTATAAAGACCCAGTACTTC.

The chain couples TRBV7-2 to TRBJ2-2, with TRBD1 matching over 9 bases. With 5 bases clipped from V and 4 bases from J, the junction kept 17 bases outside the gene matches. Germline V gene data show CDR1 as SGHTA and CDR2 as FQGNSA. This CDR3 has 19 amino acids. CDR3 nucleotides: TGTGCCAGCAGCCCGGGGACAGGGTATGGAGCGGCTCTCACCGGGGAGCTGTTTTTT. Translated, it gives CASSPGTGYGAALTGELFF.

The genes are TRBV27 and TRBJ2-6; the match to TRBD2 covers 11 bases. The CDR3 runs 17 residues. Per germline, CDR1 MNHEY and CDR2 SMNVEV (reference sequence). The V and J ends lost 7 bases and 0 bases, in that order; junction bases with no gene match: 5. Here the CDR3 reads CASTLAGGSSGANVLTF. CDR3 in DNA: TGTGCCAGCACATTAGCGGGGGGGAGCTCTGGGGCCAACGTCCTGACTTTC.

Worth noting for this clone: Other DNA sequences within the sample encode an identical CDR3. The gene calls are TRBV2 and TRBJ2-7, with 7 bases identical to TRBD2. Germline-derived CDR1 and CDR2 are SNHLY and FYNNEI. V lost 8 bases, J lost 4 bases, and 11 bases stayed unmatched. The CDR3 consists of 14 residues. This CDR3 is CASYLGRGTYEQYF. CDR3 DNA: TGTGCCAGCTATCTAGGGCGGGGGACTTACGAGCAGTACTTC. Complete variable domain (other parts from reference TRBV2 and TRBJ2-7): EPEVTQTPSHQVTQMGQEVILRCVPISNHLYFYWYRQILGQKVEFLVSFYNNEISEKSEIFDDQFSVERPDGSNFTLKIRSTKLEDSAMYFCASYLGRGTYEQYFGPGTRLTVT.